Listed below are T cell receptor beta chains from one sample, sequenced in a study of persistence of HIV-infected CD4 T cells. TCRdb's copy holds only in-frame clones and misses some; the assay was immunoSEQ multiplex PCR. This sample has 43,000 or so clones, with roughly 90% found just once. For these TCRs, the target antigens are not known. The source was CD4+ T cells sorted from PBMCs after 18-hour stimulation, collected from a patient who received antiretroviral therapy. These receptor sequences come from an adult man with HIV who was CMV-seropositive. Both conserved end residues are part of each CDR3. A D gene is named only where the DNA matches it firmly. Clone size is not always given. Where it is, it says once, few, many or a class for expanded clones.

TRBV24-1,-,TRBJ1-1,-,TGTGCCACCCGCAGGGGTTTGAACACTGAAGCTTTCTTT,CATRRGLNTEAFF
TRBV6-5,-,TRBJ1-3,-,TGTGCCAGCAGTATGACAGATTCTGGAAACACCATATATTTT,CASSMTDSGNTIYF
TRBV5-5,-,TRBJ2-3,-,TGTGCCAGCAGCTTGTTGTCGACTAGCACAGATACGCAGTATTTT,CASSLLSTSTDTQYF
TRBV6-5,-,TRBJ2-7,-,TGTGCCAGCGTACGAGTGGGCCCATTCTACGAGCAGTACTTC,CASVRVGPFYEQYF
TRBV29-1,TRBD2,TRBJ2-1,-,TGCAGCGTTGGGAGACTAGCGGGGGGTCACAATGAGCAGTTCTTC,CSVGRLAGGHNEQFF
TRBV28,TRBD1,TRBJ1-4,-,TGTGCCAGCAGTGTAGGGGGCGCGGGAGAAAAACTGTTTTTT,CASSVGGAGEKLFF
TRBV19,TRBD1,TRBJ2-2,-,TGTGCCAGCCTACGGACAGGAAGCCCCGGGGAGCTGTTTTTT,CASLRTGSPGELFF
TRBV7-6,TRBD1,TRBJ2-3,-,TGTGCCAGCAGCTTAGTTACGACAGGGTCATTGGATACGCAGTATTTT,CASSLVTTGSLDTQYF
TRBV2,TRBD1,TRBJ2-5,-,TGTGCCAGCAGTTTGCAGGGACAGGGTGAAGAGACCCAGTACTTC,CASSLQGQGEETQYF
TRBV7-9,TRBD1,TRBJ1-6,-,TGTGCCAGCAGCCGGGACAGCAGAAATAATTCACCCCTCCACTTT,CASSRDSRNNSPLHF
TRBV10-3,TRBD2,TRBJ2-2,-,TGTGCCATCAGTGCCGGACTAGCGGGGGGGCGCACCGGGGAGCTGTTTTTT,CAISAGLAGGRTGELFF
TRBV7-2,-,TRBJ1-2,-,TGTGCCAGCAGCTTAGTGGGGGGAGGCTATGGCTACACCTTC,CASSLVGGGYGYTF
TRBV27,TRBD1,TRBJ1-4,-,TGTGCCAGCAGTTTATCCCCCTGGGCGGGACAGGGGGCGCGGGAAAAACTGTTTTTT,CASSLSPWAGQGAREKLFF
TRBV7-3,-,TRBJ2-2,-,TGTGCCAGCAGCTCAGGGGACTCAAGGGCCGGGGAGCTGTTTTTT,CASSSGDSRAGELFF
TRBV19,-,TRBJ1-6,-,TGTGCCAGTAGTATGAGGGGGACACCTTCACCCCTCCACTTT,CASSMRGTPSPLHF
TRBV6-1,-,TRBJ2-7,-,TGTGCCAGCAGTGACATCGACAGCGCTATACGATTTGAGCAGTACTTC,CASSDIDSAIRFEQYF
TRBV7-9,-,TRBJ2-7,-,TGTGCCAGCAGCCCGCAGGGACGGAGTGAGCAGTACTTC,CASSPQGRSEQYF
TRBV6-1,-,TRBJ1-5,-,TGTGCCAGCAGTGAGGGGGCTCAGCCCCAGCATTTT,CASSEGAQPQHF
TRBV6-5,TRBD1,TRBJ2-1,-,TGTGCCAGCAGCCGCGACAGGGGGAAATTCAATGAGCAGTTCTTC,CASSRDRGKFNEQFF
TRBV19,-,TRBJ1-2,-,TGTGCCAGTAGAGGCTGGAGCGAGGACTATGGCTACACCTTC,CASRGWSEDYGYTF
TRBV28,-,TRBJ2-3,-,TGTGCCAGCAGTCCGCATGGTAGCACAGATACGCAGTATTTT,CASSPHGSTDTQYF
TRBV10-1,TRBD2,TRBJ2-1,-,TGCGCCAGCAGTGAACTAGCGGGGGCTTCCTACAATGAGCAGTTCTTC,CASSELAGASYNEQFF
TRBV20-1,-,TRBJ1-1,-,TGCAGTGCTAGTAGCGGGACCGAAGCTTTCTTT,CSASSGTEAFF
TRBV6-1,-,TRBJ2-3,-,TGTGCCAGCAGTGACCCCAGGGGCTGGGGCACAGATACGCAGTATTTT,CASSDPRGWGTDTQYF
TRBV6-5,-,TRBJ1-1,few,TGTGCCAGCGGATCCCCGAAAGGGTTGAGAGCTTTCTTT,CASGSPKGLRAFF
TRBV28,-,TRBJ1-4,-,TGTGCCAGCATCCCGGGTGGGGCTAATGAAAAACTGTTTTTT,CASIPGGANEKLFF